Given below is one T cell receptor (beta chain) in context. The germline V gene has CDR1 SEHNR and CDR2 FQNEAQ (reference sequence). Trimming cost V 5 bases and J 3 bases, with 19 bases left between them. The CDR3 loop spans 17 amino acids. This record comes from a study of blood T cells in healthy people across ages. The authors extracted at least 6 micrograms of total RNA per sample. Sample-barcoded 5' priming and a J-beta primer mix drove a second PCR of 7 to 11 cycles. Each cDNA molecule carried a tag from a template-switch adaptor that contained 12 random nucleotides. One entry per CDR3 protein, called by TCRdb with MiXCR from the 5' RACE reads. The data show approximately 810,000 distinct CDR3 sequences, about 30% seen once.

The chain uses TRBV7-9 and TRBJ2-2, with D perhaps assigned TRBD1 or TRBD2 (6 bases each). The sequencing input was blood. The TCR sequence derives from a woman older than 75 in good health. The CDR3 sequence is CASSQARGRIDTGELFF. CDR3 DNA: TGTGCCAGCAGCCAGGCCCGGGGGCGTATCGACACCGGGGAGCTGTTTTTT.